The clone carrying this T cell receptor (beta chain) was counted between two and nine times. Its target is not known. Using unique molecular identifiers, the investigators prepared the TCRbeta library. TCRdb recomputed calls from the PCR reads with MiXCR, one row per CDR3 protein. This table has about 540,000 distinct CDR3 sequences, over 25% appearing once. The sample belongs to a study of T-cell reconstitution after alpha-beta-depleted transplantation in children. V was clipped by 2 bases and J by 5 bases, with 14 bases between them. Per the germline V gene, CDR1 is SGHRS and CDR2 is YFSETQ. This CDR3 is built from 14 residues. General study points: Once a year had passed after transplant, T-cell counts and diversity came mostly from newly produced T cells. The high TCRbeta diversity at day 60 in some patients came from surviving recipient T cells and thymic progenitors. Approximately two months post-transplant, alpha-beta T cells reportedly originated from several hundred expanded graft clones.

Source: PBMCs, taken before TCRalphabeta/CD19-depleted stem cell transplant. This chain joins TRBV5-1 and TRBJ2-7, with D perhaps assigned TRBD1 or TRBD2 (5 bases each). The TCR originated in a boy younger than two with Wiskott-Aldrich syndrome, due to receive a stem cell transplant. In DNA form, the CDR3 reads TGCGCCAGCAGCTTAACCGTGGGGGTAGACGAGCAGTACTTC. Residues: CASSLTVGVDEQYF. Complete variable domain (other parts from reference TRBV5-1 and TRBJ2-7): KAGVTQTPRYLIKTRGQQVTLSCSPISGHRSVSWYQQTPGQGLQFLFEYFSETQRNKGNFPGRFSGRQFSNSRSEMNVSTLELGDSALYLCASSLTVGVDEQYFGPGTRLTVT.